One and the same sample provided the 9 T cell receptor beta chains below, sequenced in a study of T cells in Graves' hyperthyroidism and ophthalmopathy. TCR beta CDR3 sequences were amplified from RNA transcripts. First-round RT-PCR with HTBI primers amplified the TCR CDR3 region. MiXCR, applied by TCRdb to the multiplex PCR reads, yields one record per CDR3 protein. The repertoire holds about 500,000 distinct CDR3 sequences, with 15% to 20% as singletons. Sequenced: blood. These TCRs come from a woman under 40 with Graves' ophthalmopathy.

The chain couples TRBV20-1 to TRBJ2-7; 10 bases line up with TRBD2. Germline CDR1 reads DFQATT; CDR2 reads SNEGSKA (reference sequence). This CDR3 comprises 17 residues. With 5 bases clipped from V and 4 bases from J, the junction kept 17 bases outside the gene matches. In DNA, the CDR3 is TGCAGTGCTGGTCCAGGGGTCCCTAGCGGGAGAAGGTACGAGCAGTACTTC. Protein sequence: CSAGPGVPSGRRYEQYF.

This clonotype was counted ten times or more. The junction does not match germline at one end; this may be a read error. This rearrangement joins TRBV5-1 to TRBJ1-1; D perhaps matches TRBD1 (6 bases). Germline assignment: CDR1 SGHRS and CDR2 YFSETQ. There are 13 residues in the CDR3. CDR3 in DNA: TGTGCCAGCAGTTTGGACAGGAACACTGAAGCTTTCTTT. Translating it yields CASSLDRNTEAFF.

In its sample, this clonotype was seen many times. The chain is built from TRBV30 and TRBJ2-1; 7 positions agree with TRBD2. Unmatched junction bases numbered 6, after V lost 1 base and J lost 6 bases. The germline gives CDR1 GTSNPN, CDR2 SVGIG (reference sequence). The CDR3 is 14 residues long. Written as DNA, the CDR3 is TGTGCCTGGAGTGGGCGGGAGTGGGGCAATGAGCAGTTCTTC. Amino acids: CAWSGREWGNEQFF.

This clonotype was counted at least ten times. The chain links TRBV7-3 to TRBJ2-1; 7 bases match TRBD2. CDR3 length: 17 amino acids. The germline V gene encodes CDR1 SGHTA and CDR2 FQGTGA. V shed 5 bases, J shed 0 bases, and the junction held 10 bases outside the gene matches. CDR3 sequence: CASSPGGTGSSYNEQFF. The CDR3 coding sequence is TGTGCCAGCAGCCCCGGGGGGACGGGGAGCTCCTACAATGAGCAGTTCTTC.

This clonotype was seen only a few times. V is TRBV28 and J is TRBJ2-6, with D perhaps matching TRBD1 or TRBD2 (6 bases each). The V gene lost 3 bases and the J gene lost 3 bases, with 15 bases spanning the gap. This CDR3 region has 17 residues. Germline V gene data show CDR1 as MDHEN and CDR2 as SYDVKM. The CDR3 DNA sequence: TGTGCCAGCAGTTTTATGGTGGGGGGCATTGGGGCCAACGTCCTGACTTTC. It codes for CASSFMVGGIGANVLTF.

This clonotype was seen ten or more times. CDR3 loop: CASANTNRDGYTF. The CDR3 region has the DNA TGCGCCAGCGCCAATACTAACAGGGATGGCTACACCTTC. The rearrangement joins TRBV5-1 to TRBJ1-2, with D possibly TRBD1 on 6 matching bases. Germline CDR1 SGHRS, CDR2 YFSETQ. The CDR3 totals 13 residues. V shed 7 bases and J shed 6 bases, with 16 bases lying between them.

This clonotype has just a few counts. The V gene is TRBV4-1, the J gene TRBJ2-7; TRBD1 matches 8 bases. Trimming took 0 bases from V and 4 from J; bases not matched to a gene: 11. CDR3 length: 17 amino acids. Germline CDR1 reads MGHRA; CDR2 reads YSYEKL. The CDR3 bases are TGCGCCAGCAGCCAAGACCCAAACACGGACAGGGAATACGAGCAGTACTTC. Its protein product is CASSQDPNTDREYEQYF.

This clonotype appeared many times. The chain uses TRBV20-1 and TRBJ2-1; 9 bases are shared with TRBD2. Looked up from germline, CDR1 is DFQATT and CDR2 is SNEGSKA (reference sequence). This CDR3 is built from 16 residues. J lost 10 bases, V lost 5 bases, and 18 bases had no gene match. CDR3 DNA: TGCAGTGCTCGTAGTTCTAGCGGGATGTGGGGCGACGAGCAGTTCTTC. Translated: CSARSSSGMWGDEQFF.

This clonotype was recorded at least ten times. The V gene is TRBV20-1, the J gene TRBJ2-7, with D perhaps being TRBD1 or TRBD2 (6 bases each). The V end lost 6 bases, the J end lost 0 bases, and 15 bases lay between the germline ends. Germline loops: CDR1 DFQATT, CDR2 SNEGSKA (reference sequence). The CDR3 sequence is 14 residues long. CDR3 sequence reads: CSARGGLSSYEQYF. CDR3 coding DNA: TGCAGTGCACGTGGGGGGCTTAGCTCCTACGAGCAGTACTTC.